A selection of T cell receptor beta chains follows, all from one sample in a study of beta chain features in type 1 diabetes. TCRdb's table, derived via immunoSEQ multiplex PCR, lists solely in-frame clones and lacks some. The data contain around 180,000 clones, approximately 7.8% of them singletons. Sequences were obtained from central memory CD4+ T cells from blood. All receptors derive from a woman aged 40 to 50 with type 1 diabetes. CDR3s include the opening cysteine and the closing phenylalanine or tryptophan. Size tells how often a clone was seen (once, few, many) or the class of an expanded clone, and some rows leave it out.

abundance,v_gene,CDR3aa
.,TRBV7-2,CASSLEAGNTEAFF
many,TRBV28,CASSADSPTNEKLFF
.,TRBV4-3,CASSQGQDGQPQHF
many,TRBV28,CASRGPRAYDEQYF
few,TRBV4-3,CASSDPRGETQYF
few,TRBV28,CASSLNSDTQYF
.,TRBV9,CASSAKSQRGDYGYTF
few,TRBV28,CASSWNYRDRPQYF
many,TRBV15,CATSREGQGKRETQYF
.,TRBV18,CASSPRASGDNEQFF
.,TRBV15,CATSRDHREYEQYF
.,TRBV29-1,CSVEGGNAGTFF
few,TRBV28,CASSPPAARRLPYEQYF
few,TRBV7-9,CASSLVSGEETQYF
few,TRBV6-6,CASSYDSVQETQYF
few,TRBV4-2,CASSQEVSGHLAFF
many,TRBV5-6,CASSPGQVLVAQYF
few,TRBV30,CAWSTGLNTEAFF
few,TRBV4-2,CASSQDAPPGIYGYTF
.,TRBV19,CASSREMGREAGELFF